The entry below describes one T cell receptor beta chain. Its antigen is not known. It was from PBMCs that CD4+ and CD8+ T cells were sorted. Extracted RNA was reverse transcribed, and the resulting cDNA served as sequencing template. The protocol was immunoSEQ multiplex PCR, while the TCRdb copy is restricted to in-frame clones and leaves out a portion. The data hold about 150,000 clones, with less than 65% observed a single time. These data come from a study of CD8+ T cells in alopecia areata. General study results and limits: Tissue-resident alphabeta T cells belonging to normal skin likewise get sequenced within scalp specimens. The study found higher clonality in lesional than normal scalp, especially in alopecia totalis/universalis. Possibly because of HLA-related factors, TCR sharing was less clear across patients than in mice.

Germline V CDR1 and CDR2: MNHEY, SMNVEV (reference sequence). The germline V and J ends were trimmed by 6 bases and 3 bases, with 18 bases remaining between them. CDR3 length: 15 amino acids. This clonotype was obtained from a human donor in good health. The V gene is TRBV27, the J gene TRBJ2-7; no firm D call. Material for sequencing was CD8+ T cells sorted from blood. The CDR3 loop is CASRVSMGDYYEQYF. The DNA of the CDR3 is TGTGCCAGCAGGGTGAGCATGGGTGATTACTACGAGCAGTACTTC.